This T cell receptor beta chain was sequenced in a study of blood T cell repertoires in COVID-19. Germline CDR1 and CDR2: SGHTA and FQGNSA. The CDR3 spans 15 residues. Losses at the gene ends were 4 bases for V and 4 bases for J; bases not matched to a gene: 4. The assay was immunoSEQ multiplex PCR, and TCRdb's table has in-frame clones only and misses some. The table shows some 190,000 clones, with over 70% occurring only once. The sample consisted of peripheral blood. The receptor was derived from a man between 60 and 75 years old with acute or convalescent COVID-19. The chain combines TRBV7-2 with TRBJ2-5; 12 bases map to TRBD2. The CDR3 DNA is TGTGCCAGCAGCTCTCTAGCGGGGGGGCCAGAGACCCAGTACTTC. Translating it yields CASSSLAGGPETQYF.